Detailed here is one T cell receptor beta chain. Its antigen is still unknown. Averaging approximately 120 mL, one heparinised blood draw came from each individual donor. Isolation of CD4+ naive, central memory, regulatory and stem cell-like memory cells was achieved by sorting via CD45RO/CCR7/CD25/CD127/CD95/CD27. The record originates from a study of beta chain features in type 1 diabetes. Broader study findings: Type 1 diabetes patients showed fewer insertions and more deletions at VDJ junctions. Within each of all four CD4+ subsets, Type 1 diabetes patients had TCRB CDR3s that were moderately but significantly shorter.

The entirety of the isolated RNA underwent reverse transcription, so expressed TCRB transcripts were sequenced. Sequencing used immunoSEQ multiplex PCR; TCRdb keeps in-frame clones, though not all of them. The sample has under 550,000 clones, roughly 10% seen once. V gave up 0 bases and J gave up 2 bases, with 14 bases separating them. The germline gives CDR1 LNHNV, CDR2 YYDKDF (reference sequence). The CDR3 contains 16 residues. The source is a woman aged 18-29 years in good health. The chain uses TRBV15 and TRBJ2-7, with D perhaps TRBD2 (5 bases). The specimen sequenced was naive CD4+ T cells from blood. The CDR3 protein is CATSRDPERAAYEQYF. The CDR3 region has the DNA TGTGCCACCAGCAGAGATCCTGAGAGGGCAGCCTACGAGCAGTACTTC.